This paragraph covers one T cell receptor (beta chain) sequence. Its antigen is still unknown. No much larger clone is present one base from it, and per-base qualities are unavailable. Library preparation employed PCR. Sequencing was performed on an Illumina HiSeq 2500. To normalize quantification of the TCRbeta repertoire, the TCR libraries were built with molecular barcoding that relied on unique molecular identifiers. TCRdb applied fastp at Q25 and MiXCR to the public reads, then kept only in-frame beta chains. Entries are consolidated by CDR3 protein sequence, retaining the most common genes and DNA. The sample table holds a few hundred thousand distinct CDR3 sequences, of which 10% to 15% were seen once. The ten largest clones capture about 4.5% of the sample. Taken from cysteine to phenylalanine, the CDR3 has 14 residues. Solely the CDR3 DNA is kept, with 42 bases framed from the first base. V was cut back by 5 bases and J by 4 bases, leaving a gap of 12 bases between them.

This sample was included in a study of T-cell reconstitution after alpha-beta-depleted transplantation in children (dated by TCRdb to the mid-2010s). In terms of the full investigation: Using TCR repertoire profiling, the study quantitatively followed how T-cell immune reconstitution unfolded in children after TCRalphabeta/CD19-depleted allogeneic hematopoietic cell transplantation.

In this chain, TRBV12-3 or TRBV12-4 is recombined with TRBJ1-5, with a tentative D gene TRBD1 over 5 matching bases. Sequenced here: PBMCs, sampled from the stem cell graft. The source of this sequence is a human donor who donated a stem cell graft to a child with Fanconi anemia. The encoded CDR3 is CASSGGDGNQPQHF. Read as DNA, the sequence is TGTGCCAGCAGTGGGGGGGACGGAAATCAGCCCCAGCATTTT.